This T cell receptor beta chain comes out of a study of CD8+CD57+ T cells in acquired aplastic anemia. For the study at large: The mean DNA yield obtained from sorted CD4+ and CD8+ cells came to about 3 ug.

The V and J ends lost 8 bases and 0 bases respectively, with 18 bases between them. Germline V gene lookup returns CDR1 DFQATT and CDR2 SNEGSKA (reference sequence). CDR3 size: 15 residues. CDR3 and TCR beta VDJ profiling relied on genomic DNA as the template. MiXCR was run by TCRdb on the reads, yielding one entry per CDR3 protein. The sample records more than 200,000 distinct CDR3 sequences, less than 60% being singletons. Previously, flow cytometry had revealed CD8+CD57+ cell expansion in the patients chosen for sequencing. This clonotype has ten or more counts. Sequencing was done on a sample of sorted CD4+, CD8+, or CD8+CD57+ T cells (not recorded which) from PBMCs. The TCR originated in a human donor with aplastic anemia. V gene TRBV20-1 combines with J gene TRBJ2-3; tentative D call: TRBD2 (6 bases). In nucleotides, the CDR3 is TGCAGTACAACCCTTAGCGGCCCCAGCACAGATACGCAGTATTTT. It yields the protein CSTTLSGPSTDTQYF.